This T cell receptor beta chain comes out of a study of cytomegalovirus exposure and HLA in healthy donors. Study-wide results and caveats: A later analysis linked around 15,000 TCR beta sequences to HLA alleles at 0.05 false discovery rate. A few chains linked to CMV were shown in vitro to be specific for CMV antigens.

The CDR3 is 13 residues long. Trimming removed 1 base at V and 9 bases at J, with 7 bases between. CDR1 is SEHNR and CDR2 is FQNEAQ in the germline V gene (reference sequence). For this clone: Its antigen is still unknown.

The PCR contained 60 Vbeta and 13 Jbeta primers. Sequencing used immunoSEQ multiplex PCR; TCRdb keeps in-frame clones, though not all of them. This table has about 190,000 clones, less than 85% appearing once. The rearrangement links TRBV7-9 to TRBJ1-6, with a possible D match to TRBD1 (5 bases). Sequenced input: PBMCs. The sequence was collected from a young man in good health and CMV-seropositive. CDR3 in amino acids: CASSLEGISPLHF. The CDR3 DNA is TGTGCCAGCAGCTTAGAGGGGATTTCACCCCTCCACTTT.